What follows describes a single T cell receptor beta chain. This clonotype appeared a few times. No cognate antigen has been identified for it. No quality values exist for individual bases; no much larger clone is one base distant. The record originates from a study of T cells after yellow fever vaccination (dated by TCRdb to between 2019 and 2020). At the level of the whole study: The SMART-Seq v4 Ultra Low Input RNA kit was used to prepare libraries from fractions with low cell numbers. Bulk TCR alpha and beta repertoires were sequenced longitudinally to track T-cell clones before and after primary and booster YFV17D yellow fever vaccination. Two healthy male donors made up the cohort, one aged 18 to 30 years and the other aged 30 to 40 years. Bulk PBMC replicates and cell subsets were isolated from blood drawn at multiple timepoints before and after both primary and secondary immunization. General conclusions and limits of the study: Only a couple of donors were included in the study, so the extent to which the findings can be generalized is limited. Because abundant contaminating clonotypes from the bulk population could be contained in FACS-sorted repertoires, computational filtering was required. After the booster, most clones that had expanded after primary vaccination were detected again (approximately 96% of CD4 and roughly 86% of CD8), suggesting broad maintenance of memory. The secondary T-cell response was weaker than the primary response but faster, peaking on day 5 instead of day 15. A small share of clonotypes occurred in both CD4 and CD8 compartments, likely arising from convergent recombination.

Per the publication, the treatment or condition label means: live attenuated yellow fever vaccine strain. Two biological replicates of bulk PBMCs were collected at each blood-draw timepoint. A standard Ficoll-Paque protocol was used to isolate PBMCs from peripheral blood. RNA was extracted with TriZol from bulk PBMCs, CD4 and CD8 fractions, and dextramer-positive and dextramer-negative fractions. TCR cDNA was synthesized by 5'RACE template switching, through which a universal primer site and unique molecular identifiers were introduced. cDNA synthesis was primed from both the TCR alpha and TCR beta constant segments. Library amplification involved two PCR steps, and the second step added sample barcodes and sequencing adapters. Sequencing of libraries was done on Illumina HiSeq 2500 (2x100 bp) or NovaSeq (2x150 bp). In the paper's pipeline: Reads were demultiplexed and collapsed into UMI consensus sequences with MIGEC, and V(D)J alignment was performed with MiXCR. Vaccine-responding clonotypes were defined with edgeR using replicate PBMC samples, requiring FDR below 0.01 and a log2 fold change above 5 up to day 15. Bulk clonotypes were assigned CD4 or CD8 identity according to which sequenced CD4 or CD8 repertoire held them at higher abundance. Using fastp trimming at Q25 and MiXCR clonotype assembly, TCRdb reanalyzed the public sequencing data and kept in-frame beta chains. Duplicate CDR3 protein sequences are folded into a single record with the most common DNA and genes. TCRdb's processing, not the authors', yielded these V and J calls. The sample table records about 330,000 distinct CDR3 sequences; about 6.9% of these occur just once. The top ten constitute 15% to 20% of the sample.

The germline V gene gives CDR1 as SGHTA and CDR2 as FQGNSA. The CDR3 measures 16 amino acids from cysteine to phenylalanine. Of the read, only the CDR3 DNA is kept; its 48 bases are in frame from base 1. The junction shows trimming of 1 base on V and 6 bases on J, and the gene matches do not reach 4 bases of it. The receptor was derived from a man between 18 and 29 years old who received the YFV17D yellow fever vaccine. The sample was PBMCs, taken about 49 days after the first yellow fever vaccination. The rearranged chain carries TRBV7-2 and TRBJ2-2; 11 bases in the middle match TRBD2. The DNA sequence is TGTGCCAGCAGCTTAGTTAGCGGGGGGGCCGCCGGGGAGCTGTTTTTT. Translated, it reads CASSLVSGGAAGELFF.